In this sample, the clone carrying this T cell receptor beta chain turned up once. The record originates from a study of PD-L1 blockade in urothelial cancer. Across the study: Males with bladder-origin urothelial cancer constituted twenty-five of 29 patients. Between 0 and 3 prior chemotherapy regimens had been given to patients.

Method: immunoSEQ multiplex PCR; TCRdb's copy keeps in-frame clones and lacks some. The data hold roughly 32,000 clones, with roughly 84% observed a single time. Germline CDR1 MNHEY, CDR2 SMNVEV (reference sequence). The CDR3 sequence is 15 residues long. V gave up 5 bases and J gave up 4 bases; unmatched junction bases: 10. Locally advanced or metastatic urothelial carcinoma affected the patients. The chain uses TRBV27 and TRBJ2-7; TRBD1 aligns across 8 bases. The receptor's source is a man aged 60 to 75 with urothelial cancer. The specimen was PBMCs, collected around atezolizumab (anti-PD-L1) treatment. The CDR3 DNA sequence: TGTGCCAGCAGTCCGACCGCAGGGGGCTGGTACGAGCAGTACTTC. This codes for CASSPTAGGWYEQYF.